These T cell receptor beta chains were read from a single sample in a study of blood T cell repertoires in COVID-19. Here immunoSEQ multiplex PCR was the method, and the copy in TCRdb shows in-frame clones only, minus some. The repertoire holds tens of thousands of clones, with 81% as singletons. The specimen sequenced was peripheral blood. These receptors all come from a man of 80 years or more with active or convalescent COVID-19. Each CDR3 is given with its conserved first and last residue. The D gene is left open where the match is weak. Some rows have no size entry. The others give once, few or many, or a class for an expanded clone.

d_call j_call v_call clone_size cdr3_aa cdr3_nt
NA TRBJ2-2 TRBV12-3/TRBV12-4 once CASRSLGTGELFF TGTGCCAGCAGATCACTAGGGACCGGGGAGCTGTTTTTT
TRBD2 TRBJ2-3 TRBV5-4 NA CASSLLVTSGASDTQYF TGTGCCAGCAGCTTGCTCGTGACTAGCGGAGCCTCAGATACGCAGTATTTT
NA TRBJ2-1 TRBV6-1 NA CASSVSSAPTYNEQFF TGTGCCAGCAGTGTATCGAGCGCTCCAACCTACAATGAGCAGTTCTTC
NA TRBJ2-7 TRBV6-5 NA CASSSNSAPLSYEQYF TGTGCCAGCAGTTCCAACAGTGCACCACTCTCCTACGAGCAGTACTTC
NA TRBJ2-3 TRBV28 few CASSFGGATDTQYF TGTGCCAGCAGTTTTGGTGGGGCAACAGATACGCAGTATTTT
TRBD1 TRBJ1-6 TRBV6-6 NA CASRENSGGGGSPLHF TGTGCCAGCAGGGAAAATTCAGGGGGAGGAGGCTCACCCCTCCACTTT
NA TRBJ1-5 TRBV6-5 NA CASSHGGQPQHF TGTGCCAGCAGCCACGGAGGACAGCCCCAGCATTTT
TRBD1 TRBJ1-1 TRBV10-3 few CASADRGKDTEAFF TGTGCCAGCGCGGACAGGGGAAAGGACACTGAAGCTTTCTTT
NA TRBJ2-1 TRBV7-9 NA CASAFGGESEQFF TGTGCCAGCGCATTTGGAGGAGAGTCTGAGCAGTTCTTC
TRBD2 TRBJ2-1 TRBV19 few CASIGTSGPADEQFF TGTGCCAGTATTGGGACTAGCGGCCCCGCGGATGAGCAGTTCTTC
NA TRBJ1-2 TRBV6-5 NA CASSYSSPYGYTF TGTGCCAGCAGTTACTCGAGCCCCTATGGCTACACCTTC
TRBD1 TRBJ1-5 TRBV19 NA CASSLTGDRQPQHF TGTGCCAGTAGTCTTACAGGGGACCGTCAGCCCCAGCATTTT
NA TRBJ2-5 TRBV19 NA CASRQSGETQYF TGTGCCAGTAGGCAATCGGGGGAGACCCAGTACTTC
NA TRBJ1-2 TRBV2 many CASSANLQGKGYTF TGTGCCAGCAGTGCGAACCTGCAGGGTAAAGGCTACACCTTC
TRBD1 TRBJ1-4 TRBV19 NA CASKTGRTNEKLFF TGTGCCAGTAAGACAGGGCGGACTAATGAAAAACTGTTTTTT
TRBD1 TRBJ2-5 TRBV6-1 NA CASSENRGWGTQYF TGTGCCAGCAGTGAAAACAGGGGGTGGGGGACCCAGTACTTC
TRBD1 TRBJ1-1 TRBV2 NA CASSDNRDRPEAFF TGTGCCAGCAGTGATAATCGGGACAGACCTGAAGCTTTCTTT
NA TRBJ1-2 TRBV28 NA CASQSVAAGYTF TGTGCCAGCCAATCTGTAGCGGCTGGCTACACCTTC
TRBD1 TRBJ2-1 TRBV19 NA CASSTGGTGGRYEQFF TGTGCCAGTAGTACGGGCGGGACAGGGGGCAGGTATGAGCAGTTCTTC
NA TRBJ2-2 TRBV9 NA CASVRDYRGGELFF TGTGCCAGCGTTCGAGACTATCGCGGCGGGGAGCTGTTTTTT
TRBD2 TRBJ2-2 TRBV7-8 NA CASSFVPGGAGELFF TGTGCCAGCAGCTTCGTACCCGGGGGGGCCGGGGAGCTGTTTTTT
TRBD1 TRBJ1-2 TRBV25-1 NA CASSGTGSGYTF TGTGCCAGCAGTGGGACAGGGAGCGGCTACACCTTC
NA TRBJ2-5 TRBV24-1 NA CATSDSGRRETQYF TGTGCCACCAGTGATAGCGGGCGTCGAGAGACCCAGTACTTC
NA TRBJ1-2 TRBV5-5 NA CASSETEPYGYTF TGTGCCAGCAGCGAGACAGAACCCTATGGCTACACCTTC
TRBD1 TRBJ2-3 TRBV6-5 NA CASTPTGARYTQYF TGTGCCAGCACACCAACAGGGGCACGGTATACGCAGTATTTT
NA TRBJ1-6 TRBV18 NA CASSPPEGRNSPLHF TGTGCCAGCTCACCACCGGAGGGGAGGAATTCACCCCTCCACTTT